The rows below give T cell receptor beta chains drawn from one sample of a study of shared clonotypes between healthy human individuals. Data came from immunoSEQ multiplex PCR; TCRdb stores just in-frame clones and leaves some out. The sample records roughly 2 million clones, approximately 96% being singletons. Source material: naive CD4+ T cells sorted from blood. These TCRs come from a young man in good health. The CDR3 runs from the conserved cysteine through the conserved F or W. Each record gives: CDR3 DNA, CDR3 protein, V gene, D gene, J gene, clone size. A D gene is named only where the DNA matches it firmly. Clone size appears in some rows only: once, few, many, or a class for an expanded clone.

TGCGCCAGCAGCTCGGACGGTCCTGGGTATGGCTACACCTTC,CASSSDGPGYGYTF,TRBV5-1,NA,TRBJ1-2,few
TGTGCCAGCAGTGAAGGGGCGTACGGTTACGAGCAGTACTTC,CASSEGAYGYEQYF,TRBV6-1,NA,TRBJ2-7,NA
TGTGCCAGCTCTTCAGCATCTGGAAACACCATATATTTT,CASSSASGNTIYF,TRBV9,NA,TRBJ1-3,NA
TGTGCCAGCAGTGAATACCATTTCCCCTATAATTCACCCCTCCACTTT,CASSEYHFPYNSPLHF,TRBV6-1,NA,TRBJ1-6,NA
TGTGCCAGCAGCTTAGTTGGGAGGTGGAACACTGAAGCTTTCTTT,CASSLVGRWNTEAFF,TRBV11-2,NA,TRBJ1-1,NA
TGTGCCAGCAGGACCGGGACGGCTTACGGCTACACCTTC,CASRTGTAYGYTF,TRBV6-5,NA,TRBJ1-2,NA
TGCGCCAGCAGTCATCCACAGGGGAAAGGCACAGATACGCAGTATTTT,CASSHPQGKGTDTQYF,TRBV23-1,TRBD1,TRBJ2-3,NA
TGTGCCTGGAAGGATCACACTGAAGCTTTCTTT,CAWKDHTEAFF,TRBV30,NA,TRBJ1-1,NA
TGTGCCAGCTCACCAAGTCAGAGTTCGACGAAGCAGTACTTC,CASSPSQSSTKQYF,TRBV18,NA,TRBJ2-7,NA
TGTGCCAGCAGCTCCCGGTGGGCAGGGGAGACCCAGTACTTC,CASSSRWAGETQYF,TRBV9,NA,TRBJ2-5,NA
TGTGCCTGGAGTACCTTAGCGGGGGGGACTGATACGCAGTATTTT,CAWSTLAGGTDTQYF,TRBV30,TRBD2,TRBJ2-3,NA
TGTGCCAGCAGTCGGACGGGATTTCTGTCGGGCTACACCTTC,CASSRTGFLSGYTF,TRBV27,NA,TRBJ1-2,NA
TGTGCCTGGAGTGAGGGGAAGGAGACCCAGTACTTC,CAWSEGKETQYF,TRBV30,NA,TRBJ2-5,once
TGTGCCAGCAGCCCCGGGACAGGCCTGACCTACGAGCAGTACTTC,CASSPGTGLTYEQYF,TRBV11-2,TRBD1,TRBJ2-7,NA
TGTGCCAGCAGCGTAGGACTAGCGGGGCCCACCGGGGAGCTGTTTTTT,CASSVGLAGPTGELFF,TRBV9,TRBD2,TRBJ2-2,NA
TGTGCCAGCAGTCCTCTAGGCGGGGGCTCCGGGACAGATACGCAGTATTTT,CASSPLGGGSGTDTQYF,TRBV27,NA,TRBJ2-3,NA
TGTGCCAGCAGCTTAGGGCAGGACCATCTCTCCTACGAGCAGTACTTC,CASSLGQDHLSYEQYF,TRBV7-9,NA,TRBJ2-7,NA
TGTGCCAGCAGCATTAGCGGGAGGGCGACCGGGGAGCTGTTTTTT,CASSISGRATGELFF,TRBV7-9,TRBD2,TRBJ2-2,NA
TGTGCCTGGAGTCGGGGACAGAGGAACACTGAAGCTTTCTTT,CAWSRGQRNTEAFF,TRBV30,TRBD1,TRBJ1-1,NA
TGTGCCAGCAGCTTGGCTCTAGCGGGAGCGGATGAGCAGTTCTTC,CASSLALAGADEQFF,TRBV5-4,TRBD2,TRBJ2-1,NA
TGTGCCAGCAGGGCGGCGGACTCTAACTATGGCTACACCTTC,CASRAADSNYGYTF,TRBV27,NA,TRBJ1-2,NA
TGTGCCAGTAGTTTTACAGGGGGCAATCAGCCCCAGCATTTT,CASSFTGGNQPQHF,TRBV19,TRBD1,TRBJ1-5,once
TGTGCCAGCAGTTCCCCATATGGGCAGGGGACCTACGAGCAGTACTTC,CASSSPYGQGTYEQYF,TRBV28,NA,TRBJ2-7,NA
TGTGCCAGCTCCTCGGGACAGGGAGGCTATGGCTACACCTTC,CASSSGQGGYGYTF,TRBV7-9,TRBD1,TRBJ1-2,NA
TGTGCCAGCAGTTACGTTGGGGGCGATTCACCCCTCCACTTT,CASSYVGGDSPLHF,TRBV6-6,NA,TRBJ1-6,NA
TGCAGCGTTGCAGGACAAGAAAGGGGGGAGCAGTACTTC,CSVAGQERGEQYF,TRBV29-1,NA,TRBJ2-7,NA
TGCGCCAGCAGCTTGTCGGTGGGATCTGGGGCCAACGTCCTGACTTTC,CASSLSVGSGANVLTF,TRBV5-1,NA,TRBJ2-6,NA
TGCGCCAGCAGCCACGAAAACACAGGGTCTTATAATTCACCCCTCCACTTT,CASSHENTGSYNSPLHF,TRBV4-3,NA,TRBJ1-6,NA
TGTGCCTGGAGTGGCCCAACAGCGGGGGGACGGAATACGCAGTATTTT,CAWSGPTAGGRNTQYF,TRBV30,TRBD2,TRBJ2-3,NA
TGTGCCAGCCCGGATGGACAGGGCCTTCGGCAGTACTTC,CASPDGQGLRQYF,TRBV2,TRBD1,TRBJ2-7,NA
TGTGCCAGCAGCTTGCCTAGCTTAAGCTCCTACAATGAGCAGTTCTTC,CASSLPSLSSYNEQFF,TRBV7-9,NA,TRBJ2-1,once
TGTGCCAGCTCACCACAACAGCGAGAGCAGTACTTC,CASSPQQREQYF,TRBV18,NA,TRBJ2-7,NA
TGTGCCAGCAGCTTACGGCACATTGCAACTAATGAAAAACTGTTTTTT,CASSLRHIATNEKLFF,TRBV7-8,NA,TRBJ1-4,NA
TGCGCCAGCAGTGAGTCGGCCCAGCGGACCCAGTACTTC,CASSESAQRTQYF,TRBV10-2,NA,TRBJ2-5,NA
TGTGCCAGCAGTAGGTACGACAGGGAATACGGTAACTATGGCTACACCTTC,CASSRYDREYGNYGYTF,TRBV5-6,TRBD1,TRBJ1-2,once
TGTGCCAGCAGCTTTGCCGGAACTAACTATGGCTACACCTTC,CASSFAGTNYGYTF,TRBV11-2,NA,TRBJ1-2,NA
TGTGCCAGCAGCCTAGACAGAGCAACTAATGAAAAACTGTTTTTT,CASSLDRATNEKLFF,TRBV11-2,NA,TRBJ1-4,NA
TGTGCCAGCAGTCGTAACGGACAGTTGAGCACAGATACGCAGTATTTT,CASSRNGQLSTDTQYF,TRBV27,NA,TRBJ2-3,NA
TGTGCCAGTAGCTTGGCGCAGTATAATTCACCCCTCCACTTT,CASSLAQYNSPLHF,TRBV19,NA,TRBJ1-6,NA
TGTGCCAGCAGCTTAATTAGGGGGGGTGAGCAGTTCTTC,CASSLIRGGEQFF,TRBV7-9,NA,TRBJ2-1,once
TGCGCCAGCAGCTTAATGACGGACAGCCCCTACGAGCAGTACTTC,CASSLMTDSPYEQYF,TRBV5-1,NA,TRBJ2-7,once